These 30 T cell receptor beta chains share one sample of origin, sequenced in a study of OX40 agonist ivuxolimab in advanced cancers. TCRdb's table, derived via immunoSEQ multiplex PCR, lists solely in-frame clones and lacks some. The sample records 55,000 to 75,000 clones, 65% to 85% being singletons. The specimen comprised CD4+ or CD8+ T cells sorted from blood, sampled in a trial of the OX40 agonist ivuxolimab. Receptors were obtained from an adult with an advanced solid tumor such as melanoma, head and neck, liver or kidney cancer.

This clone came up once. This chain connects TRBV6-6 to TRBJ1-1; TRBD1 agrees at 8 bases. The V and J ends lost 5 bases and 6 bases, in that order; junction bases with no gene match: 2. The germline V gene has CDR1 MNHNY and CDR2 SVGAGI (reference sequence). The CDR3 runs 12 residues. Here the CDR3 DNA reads TGTGCCAGCAGTATACAGGGGGCTGAAGCTTTCTTT. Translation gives CASSIQGAEAFF.

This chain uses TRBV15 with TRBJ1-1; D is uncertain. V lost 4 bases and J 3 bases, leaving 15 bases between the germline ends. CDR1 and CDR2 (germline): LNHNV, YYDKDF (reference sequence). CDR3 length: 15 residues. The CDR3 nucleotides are TGTGCCACCAGCACGCCCCCCGGATGGGACACTGAAGCTTTCTTT. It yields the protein CATSTPPGWDTEAFF.

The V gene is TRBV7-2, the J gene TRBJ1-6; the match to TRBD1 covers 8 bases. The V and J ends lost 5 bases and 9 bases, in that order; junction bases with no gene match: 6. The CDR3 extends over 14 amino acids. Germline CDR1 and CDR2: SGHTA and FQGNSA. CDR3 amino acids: CASSNGQGASPLHF. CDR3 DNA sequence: TGTGCCAGCAGCAACGGACAGGGAGCTTCACCCCTCCACTTT.

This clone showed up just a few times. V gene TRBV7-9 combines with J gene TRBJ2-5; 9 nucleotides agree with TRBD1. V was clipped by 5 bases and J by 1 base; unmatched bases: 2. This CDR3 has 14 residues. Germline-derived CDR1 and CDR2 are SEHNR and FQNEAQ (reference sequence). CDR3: CASSKQGAQETQYF. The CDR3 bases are TGTGCCAGCAGCAAACAGGGGGCCCAAGAGACCCAGTACTTC.

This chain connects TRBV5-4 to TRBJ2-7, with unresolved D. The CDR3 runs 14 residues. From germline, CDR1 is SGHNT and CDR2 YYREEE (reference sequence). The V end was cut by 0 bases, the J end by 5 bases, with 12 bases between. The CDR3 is CASSLGLNLDEQYF. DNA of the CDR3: TGTGCCAGCAGCTTGGGGTTGAATCTGGACGAGCAGTACTTC.

CDR3 coding DNA: TGTGCCAGCAGTCGGGCGAGGGCTAATGAAAAACTGTTTTTT. This translates into CASSRARANEKLFF. The chain combines TRBV6-1 with TRBJ1-4; D not resolved. Trimming stripped 5 bases from V and 3 bases from J, with 10 bases between. Germline CDR1 is MNHNS and CDR2 is SASEGT. This CDR3 has 14 residues.

CDR3 DNA sequence: TGCGCCAGCAGGCACTCCGTGGCGACCCGGGACAGGGGCCAAGAGACCCAGTACTTC. It translates to CASRHSVATRDRGQETQYF. This chain joins TRBV23-1 and TRBJ2-5; 10 bases align to TRBD1. TRBV23-1 is reported as an ORF; its role is uncertain. This CDR3 has 19 residues. V lost 6 bases and J lost 1; bases outside the gene matches: 17.

The CDR3 bases are TGCAGCGTTCGGTCAGGGTCGAGAGATACGCAGTATTTT. This encodes CSVRSGSRDTQYF. The chain uses TRBV29-1 and TRBJ2-3; maybe TRBD1 (5 bases). Germline assignment: CDR1 SQVTM and CDR2 ANQGSEA. CDR3 length: 13 amino acids. The V and J ends lost 5 bases and 5 bases respectively, with 14 bases between them.

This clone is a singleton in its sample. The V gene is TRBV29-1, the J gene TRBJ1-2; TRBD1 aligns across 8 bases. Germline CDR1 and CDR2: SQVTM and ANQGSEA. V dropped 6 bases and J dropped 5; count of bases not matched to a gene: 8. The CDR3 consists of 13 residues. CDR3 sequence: CSVRTGKGYGYTF. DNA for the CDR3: TGCAGCGTCCGGACAGGGAAGGGTTATGGCTACACCTTC. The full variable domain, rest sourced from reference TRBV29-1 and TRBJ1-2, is SAVISQKPSRDICQRGTSLTIQCQVDSQVTMMFWYRQQPGQSLTLIATANQGSEATYESGFVIDKFPISRPNLTFSTLTVSNMSPEDSSIYLCSVRTGKGYGYTFGSGTRLTVV.

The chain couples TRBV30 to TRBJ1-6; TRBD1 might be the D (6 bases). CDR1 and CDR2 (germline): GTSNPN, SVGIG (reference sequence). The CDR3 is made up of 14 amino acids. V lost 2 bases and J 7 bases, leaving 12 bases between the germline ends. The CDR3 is CAWSFRTANSPLHF. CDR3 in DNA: TGTGCCTGGAGTTTCAGGACAGCCAATTCACCCCTCCACTTT.

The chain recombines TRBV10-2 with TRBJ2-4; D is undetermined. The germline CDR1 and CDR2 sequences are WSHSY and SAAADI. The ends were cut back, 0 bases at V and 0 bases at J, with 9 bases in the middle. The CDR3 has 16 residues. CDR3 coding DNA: TGCGCCAGCAGTGAGTCGGCAGGATCAGCCAAAAACATTCAGTACTTC. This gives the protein CASSESAGSAKNIQYF.

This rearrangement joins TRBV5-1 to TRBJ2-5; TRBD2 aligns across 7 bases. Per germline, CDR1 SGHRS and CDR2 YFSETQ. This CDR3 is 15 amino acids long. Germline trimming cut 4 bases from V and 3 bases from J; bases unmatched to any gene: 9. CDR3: CASSGRGGSEETQYF. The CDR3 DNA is TGCGCCAGCAGCGGGCGCGGGGGATCGGAAGAGACCCAGTACTTC.

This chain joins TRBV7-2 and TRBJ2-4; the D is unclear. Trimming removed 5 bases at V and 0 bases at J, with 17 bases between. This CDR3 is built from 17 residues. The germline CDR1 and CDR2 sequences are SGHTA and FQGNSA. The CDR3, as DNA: TGTGCCAGCAGCCCTCGGACCGCAACCTTAGCCAAAAACATTCAGTACTTC. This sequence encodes CASSPRTATLAKNIQYF.

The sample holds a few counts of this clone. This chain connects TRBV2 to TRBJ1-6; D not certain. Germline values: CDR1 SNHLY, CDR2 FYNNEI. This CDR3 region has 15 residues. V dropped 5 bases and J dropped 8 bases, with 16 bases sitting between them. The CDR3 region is CASSSQTGGDSPLHF. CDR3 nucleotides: TGTGCCAGCAGTTCCCAGACGGGCGGGGATTCACCCCTCCACTTT.

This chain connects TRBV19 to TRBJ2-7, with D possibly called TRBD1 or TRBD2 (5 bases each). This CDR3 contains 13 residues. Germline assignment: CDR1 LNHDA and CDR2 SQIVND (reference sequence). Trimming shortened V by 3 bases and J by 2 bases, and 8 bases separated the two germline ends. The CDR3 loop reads CASSIGGTYEQYF. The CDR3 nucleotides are TGTGCCAGTAGTATTGGGGGAACCTACGAGCAGTACTTC.

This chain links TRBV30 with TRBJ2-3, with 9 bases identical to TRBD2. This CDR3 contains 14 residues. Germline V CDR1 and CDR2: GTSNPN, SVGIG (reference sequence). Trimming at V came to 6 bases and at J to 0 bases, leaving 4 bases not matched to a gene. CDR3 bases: TGTGCCTGTGGGACTAGCCTTAGCACAGATACGCAGTATTTT. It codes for CACGTSLSTDTQYF.

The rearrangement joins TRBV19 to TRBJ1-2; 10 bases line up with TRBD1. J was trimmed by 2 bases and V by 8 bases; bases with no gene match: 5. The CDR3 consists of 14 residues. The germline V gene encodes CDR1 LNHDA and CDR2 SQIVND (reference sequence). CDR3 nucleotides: TGTGCCAGTTCGTGGGGACAGGGGAACTATGGCTACACCTTC. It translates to CASSWGQGNYGYTF.

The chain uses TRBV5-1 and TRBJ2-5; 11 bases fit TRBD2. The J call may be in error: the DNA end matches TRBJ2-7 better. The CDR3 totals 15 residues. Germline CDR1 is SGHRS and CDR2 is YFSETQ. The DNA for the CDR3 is TGCGCCAGCAGCTTGGGACTAGCGGGAAACTACGAGCAGTACTTC. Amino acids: CASSLGLAGNYEQYF.

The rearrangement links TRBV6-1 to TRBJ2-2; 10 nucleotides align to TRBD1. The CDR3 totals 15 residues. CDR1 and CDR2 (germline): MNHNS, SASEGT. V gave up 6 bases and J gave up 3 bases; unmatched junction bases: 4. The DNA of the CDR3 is TGTGCCAGCAGGACAGGGGGCGCAGACACCGGGGAGCTGTTTTTT. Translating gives CASRTGGADTGELFF.

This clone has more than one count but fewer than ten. The DNA for the CDR3 is TGTGCCAGCAGCTTAGAAGGGGGGTATGGCTACACCTTC. It encodes CASSLEGGYGYTF. This chain uses TRBV7-9 with TRBJ1-2; possible D gene TRBD1, 6 bases. The germline V gene has CDR1 SEHNR and CDR2 FQNEAQ (reference sequence). The V and J ends lost 1 base and 5 bases respectively, with 8 bases between them. The CDR3 loop spans 13 amino acids.

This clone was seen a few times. Written as DNA, the CDR3 is TGTGCCAGTAGTGGACGACAGGGGGCCTCCTACAATGAGCAGTTCTTC. This translates into CASSGRQGASYNEQFF. The chain carries TRBV19 and TRBJ2-1, with 10 bases aligning to TRBD1. The CDR3 spans 16 residues. CDR1 is LNHDA, CDR2 SQIVND, per germline (reference sequence). J gave up 0 bases and V 5 bases, and 4 bases lay outside the gene matches.

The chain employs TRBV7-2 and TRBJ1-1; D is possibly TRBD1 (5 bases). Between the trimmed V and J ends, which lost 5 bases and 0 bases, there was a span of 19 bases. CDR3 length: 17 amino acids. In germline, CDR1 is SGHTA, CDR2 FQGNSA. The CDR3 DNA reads TGTGCCAGCAGCATTACAGGAGGAGCAGAAGTGAACACTGAAGCTTTCTTT. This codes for CASSITGGAEVNTEAFF.

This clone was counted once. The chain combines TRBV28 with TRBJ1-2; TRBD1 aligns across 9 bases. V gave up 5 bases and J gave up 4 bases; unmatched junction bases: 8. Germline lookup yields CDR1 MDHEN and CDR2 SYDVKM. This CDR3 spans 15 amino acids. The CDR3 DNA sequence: TGTGCCAGCAGTCCGAAGGACAGGGGAATCTATGGCTACACCTTC. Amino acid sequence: CASSPKDRGIYGYTF.

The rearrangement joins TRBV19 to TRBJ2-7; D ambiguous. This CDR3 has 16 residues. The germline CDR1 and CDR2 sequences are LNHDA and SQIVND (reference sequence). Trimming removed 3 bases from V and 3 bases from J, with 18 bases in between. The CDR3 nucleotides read TGTGCCAGTAGTATTAACTCACCTCCGTGGGTCTACGAGCAGTACTTC. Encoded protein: CASSINSPPWVYEQYF.

The CDR3 sequence is CASSLKPSGGPNEQFF. In DNA, the CDR3 is TGTGCCAGCAGCTTAAAACCTAGCGGGGGGCCCAATGAGCAGTTCTTC. The chain has TRBV7-3 and TRBJ2-1; 11 bases fit TRBD2. J gave up 6 bases and V 1 base, and 5 bases lay outside the gene matches. CDR1 and CDR2 from the germline V gene are SGHTA and FQGTGA. The CDR3 loop spans 16 amino acids. Variable domain in full (rest from reference TRBV7-3 and TRBJ2-1): GAGVSQTPSNKVTEKGKYVELRCDPISGHTALYWYRQSLGQGPEFLIYFQGTGAADDSGLPNDRFFAVRPEGSVSTLKIQRTERGDSAVYLCASSLKPSGGPNEQFFGPGTRLTVL.

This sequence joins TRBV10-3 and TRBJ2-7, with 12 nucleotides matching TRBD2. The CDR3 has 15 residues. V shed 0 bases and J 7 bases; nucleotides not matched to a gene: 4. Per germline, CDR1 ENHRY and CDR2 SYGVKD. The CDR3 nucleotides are TGTGCCATCAGTGAGTCGGCTAGCGGGAGGGGGGAGCAGTACTTC. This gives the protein CAISESASGRGEQYF.

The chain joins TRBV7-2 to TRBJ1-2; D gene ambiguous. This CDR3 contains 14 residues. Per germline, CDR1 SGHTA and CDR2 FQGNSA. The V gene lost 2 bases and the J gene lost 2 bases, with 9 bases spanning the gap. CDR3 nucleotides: TGTGCCAGCAGCTTAAGTGGAGGGAACTATGGCTACACCTTC. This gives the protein CASSLSGGNYGYTF.

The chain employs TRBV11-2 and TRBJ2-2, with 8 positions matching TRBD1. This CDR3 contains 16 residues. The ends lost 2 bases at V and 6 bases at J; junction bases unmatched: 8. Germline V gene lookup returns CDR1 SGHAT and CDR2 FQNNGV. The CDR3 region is CASSLTPDRAAGELFF. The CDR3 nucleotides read TGTGCCAGCAGCTTAACCCCGGACAGGGCGGCCGGGGAGCTGTTTTTT.

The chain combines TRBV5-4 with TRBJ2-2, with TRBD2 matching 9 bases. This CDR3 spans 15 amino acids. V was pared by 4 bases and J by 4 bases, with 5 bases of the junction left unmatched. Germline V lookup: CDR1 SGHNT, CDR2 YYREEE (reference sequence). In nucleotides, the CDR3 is TGTGCCAGCAGCGGTAGGACTAGCGCCACCGGGGAGCTGTTTTTT. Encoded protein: CASSGRTSATGELFF.

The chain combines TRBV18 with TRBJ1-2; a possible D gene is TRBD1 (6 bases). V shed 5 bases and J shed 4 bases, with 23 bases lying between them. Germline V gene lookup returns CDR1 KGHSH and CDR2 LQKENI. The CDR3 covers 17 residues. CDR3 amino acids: CASSFASGDNSLYGYTF. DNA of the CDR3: TGTGCCAGCTCATTTGCTTCCGGGGACAATTCGCTCTATGGCTACACCTTC.